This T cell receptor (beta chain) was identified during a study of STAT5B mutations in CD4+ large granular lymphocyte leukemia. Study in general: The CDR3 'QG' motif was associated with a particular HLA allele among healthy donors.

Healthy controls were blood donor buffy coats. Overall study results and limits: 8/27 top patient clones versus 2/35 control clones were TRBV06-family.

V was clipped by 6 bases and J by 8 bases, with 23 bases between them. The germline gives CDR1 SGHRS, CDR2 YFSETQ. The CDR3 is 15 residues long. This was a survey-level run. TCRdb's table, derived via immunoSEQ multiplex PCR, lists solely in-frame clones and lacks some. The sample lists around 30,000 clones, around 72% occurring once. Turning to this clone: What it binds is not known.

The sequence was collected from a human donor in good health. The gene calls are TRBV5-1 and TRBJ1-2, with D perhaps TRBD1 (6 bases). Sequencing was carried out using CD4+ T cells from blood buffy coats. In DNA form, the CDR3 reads TGCGCCAGCACCCCAATGACAGGAACCGAGGGCGGCTACACCTTC. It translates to CASTPMTGTEGGYTF.